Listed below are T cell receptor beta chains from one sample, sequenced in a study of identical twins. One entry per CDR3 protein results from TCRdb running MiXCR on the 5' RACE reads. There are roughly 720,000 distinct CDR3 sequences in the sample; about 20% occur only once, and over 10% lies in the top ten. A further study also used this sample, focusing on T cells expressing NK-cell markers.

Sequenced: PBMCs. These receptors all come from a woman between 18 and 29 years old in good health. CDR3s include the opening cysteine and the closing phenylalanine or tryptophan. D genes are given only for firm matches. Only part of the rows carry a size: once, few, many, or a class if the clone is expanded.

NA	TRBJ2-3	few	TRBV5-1	CASNSRSSTDTQYF	TGCGCCAGCAACTCCCGTTCTAGCACAGATACGCAGTATTTT
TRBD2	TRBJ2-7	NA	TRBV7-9	CASSSYGLAGTSYEQYF	TGTGCCAGCAGCTCCTATGGACTAGCGGGGACCTCCTACGAGCAGTACTTC
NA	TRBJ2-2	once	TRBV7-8	CASSLGRATGELFF	TGTGCCAGCAGCTTAGGCAGGGCCACCGGGGAGCTGTTTTTT
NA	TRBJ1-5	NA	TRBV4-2	CASSIHGGQPQHF	TGTGCCAGCAGCATACACGGGGGGCAGCCCCAGCATTTT
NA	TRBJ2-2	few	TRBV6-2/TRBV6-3	CASNLMASAGELFF	TGTGCCAGCAACCTAATGGCTTCGGCCGGGGAGCTGTTTTTT
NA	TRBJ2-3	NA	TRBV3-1	CASSPDSNTQYF	TGTGCCAGCAGCCCGGACTCAAATACGCAGTATTTT
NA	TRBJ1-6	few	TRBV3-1	CASSQDTGSPLHF	TGTGCCAGCAGCCAAGATACGGGGTCACCCCTCCACTTT
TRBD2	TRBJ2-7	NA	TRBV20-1	CSAKGASGGQFYEQYF	TGCAGTGCTAAAGGGGCTAGCGGGGGGCAATTCTACGAGCAGTACTTC
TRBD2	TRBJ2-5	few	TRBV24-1	CATSDYGGLAGGPEETQYF	TGTGCCACCAGTGATTATGGCGGACTAGCGGGAGGGCCAGAGGAGACCCAGTACTTC
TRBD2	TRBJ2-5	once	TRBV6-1	CASRSPQRLAGEETQYF	TGTGCCAGCAGGTCACCCCAAAGACTAGCGGGGGAAGAGACCCAGTACTTC
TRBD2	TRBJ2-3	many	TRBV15	CATSRGKTSGSDGDTQYF	TGTGCCACCAGCAGAGGTAAAACTAGCGGGAGTGATGGAGATACGCAGTATTTT
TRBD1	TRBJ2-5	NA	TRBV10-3	CAIQARTGGVETQYF	TGTGCCATTCAGGCCCGGACAGGGGGCGTAGAGACCCAGTACTTC
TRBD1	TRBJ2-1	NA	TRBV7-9	CASSRDRTNEQFF	TGTGCCAGCAGCCGGGACAGGACGAATGAGCAGTTCTTC